The next 20 T cell receptor beta chains were all read from a single sample in a study of T cells in Graves' hyperthyroidism and ophthalmopathy (dated by TCRdb to the late 2010s). Library preparation was by multiplex PCR. Sequencing relied on an Illumina HiSeq 2000. TCR beta CDR3 regions were amplified from RNA transcripts. The TCR CDR3 was subjected to a first round of RT-PCR using the HTBI primer set and the Qiagen OneStep RT-PCR kit. TCRdb reworked the public reads: Q25 trimming with fastp, MiXCR clone assembly, productive beta chains retained. Duplicate CDR3 protein sequences are folded into a single record with the most common DNA and genes. The sample table lists a few hundred thousand distinct CDR3 sequences, roughly 18% of them with a count of one. Together, the top ten hold 35% to 50% of the sample. Input material: blood. These receptors were collected from a man aged 40-55 years with Graves' hyperthyroidism.

The J gene is TRBJ2-1, the V gene TRBV24-1; 8 bases match TRBD1. The junction had 10 bases not matched to a gene; V was cut back by 4 bases and J by 15 bases. Per germline, CDR1 KGHDR and CDR2 SFDVKD. The CDR3 runs 13 residues. As DNA, the CDR3 is TGTGCCACCAGTGACCCGACAGGGGAGGAACCGTTCTTC. This codes for CATSDPTGEEPFF.

In this sample, this clonotype turned up many times. This sequence joins TRBV2 and TRBJ1-5; 7 nucleotides align to TRBD1. CDR1 is SNHLY and CDR2 is FYNNEI in the germline V gene. Trimming at V came to 3 bases and at J to 7 bases, leaving 6 bases not matched to a gene. CDR3 length: 14 amino acids. The CDR3 DNA reads as TGTGCCAGCAGTGAGGAAGGGGGCGGGCAGCCCCAGCATTTT. This translates into CASSEEGGGQPQHF.

With regard to this clonotype: A much larger clone lies one base from this, so it may be a read error. CDR3 sequence: CASSSGLAGLGTQYF. In DNA, the CDR3 is TGTGCCAGCAGTTCCGGACTAGCGGGGTTGGGGACCCAGTACTTC. The chain couples TRBV28 to TRBJ2-5, with 12 bases that match TRBD2. CDR1 is MDHEN and CDR2 is SYDVKM in the germline V gene. With V trimmed by 4 bases and J by 7 bases, 7 bases remained unmatched. This CDR3 has 15 residues. Using reference TRBV28 and TRBJ2-5 for the parts outside the CDR3, the full variable domain is DVKVTQSSRYLVKRTGEKVFLECVQDMDHENMFWYRQDPGLGLRLIYFSYDVKMKEKGDIPEGYSVSREKKERFSLILESASTNQTSMYLCASSSGLAGLGTQYFGPGTRLLVL.

The chain employs TRBV7-3 and TRBJ1-3; D is undetermined. The CDR3 contains 14 residues. Trimming cost V 4 bases and J 4 bases, with 11 bases left between them. Per the germline V gene, CDR1 is SGHTA and CDR2 is FQGTGA. The CDR3 sequence: CASSSVGDGNTIYF. As DNA, the CDR3 is TGTGCCAGCAGCTCAGTAGGTGACGGAAACACCATATATTTT.

This chain joins TRBV6-2 or TRBV6-3 and TRBJ2-1; 8 bases are shared with TRBD1. V shed 5 bases, J shed 5 bases, and the junction held 2 bases outside the gene matches. The CDR3 runs 13 residues. From germline, CDR1 is MNHEY and CDR2 SVGEGT. The CDR3 loop reads CASSPDRDNEQFF. The CDR3 coding sequence is TGTGCCAGCAGTCCGGACAGGGACAATGAGCAGTTCTTC.

For the CDR3, the DNA is TGCAGTGCTGGGGAATGGACAGGGGGGAAGGGCTACACCTTC. This encodes CSAGEWTGGKGYTF. V usage is TRBV20-1 and J usage is TRBJ1-2; 10 bases map to TRBD1. The V gene end was trimmed by 5 bases and the J gene end by 8 bases; junction bases not matched to a gene: 11. Per the germline V gene, CDR1 is DFQATT and CDR2 is SNEGSKA (reference sequence). This CDR3 is built from 14 residues.

In this sample, this clonotype turned up many times. The CDR3 bases are TGTGCCAGCAGGAGACTAGCGGGGGCCTCCTACAATGAGCAGTTCTTC. The encoded protein is CASRRLAGASYNEQFF. The V call is TRBV2, the J call TRBJ2-1, with 12 bases lining up with TRBD2. The J segment lost 0 bases and the V segment lost 6 bases, leaving 3 bases of the junction unmatched. The CDR3 length is 16 residues. The germline CDR1 and CDR2 sequences are SNHLY and FYNNEI.

This chain joins TRBV4-3 and TRBJ2-2; D gene uncertain. Looked up from germline, CDR1 is LGHNA and CDR2 is YSLEER. This CDR3 is built from 16 residues. Trimming stripped 0 bases from V and 2 bases from J, with 10 bases between. In nucleotides, the CDR3 is TGCGCCAGCAGCCAAGATGGCCCAGGAAACACCGGGGAGCTGTTTTTT. It codes for CASSQDGPGNTGELFF.

About this clonotype itself: A much bigger clone sits one base away, suggesting this may be a read error. V is TRBV5-1 and J is TRBJ1-6; 9 bases are shared with TRBD1. From germline, CDR1 is SGHRS and CDR2 YFSETQ. The CDR3 has 16 amino acids. DNA for the CDR3: TGTGCCAGCAGCGCCTGGACAGGGGCCGCCAATTCACCCCTCCACTTT. This gives the protein CASSAWTGAANSPLHF.

With regard to this clonotype: With a much larger clone just one base away, this may be a read error. V and J are TRBV3-1 and TRBJ2-1, with unresolved D. Germline lookup yields CDR1 LGHDT and CDR2 YNNKEL (reference sequence). The CDR3 totals 15 residues. DNA for the CDR3: TGTGCCAGCAGCCAAGATGCCAGCTCCTACAATGAGCAGCTCTTC. Protein: CASSQDASSYNEQLF.

The V gene is TRBV3-1, the J gene TRBJ1-1; no reliable D call. CDR1 and CDR2 (germline): LGHDT, YNNKEL (reference sequence). The CDR3 runs 11 residues. The ends were cut back, 6 bases at V and 11 bases at J, with 13 bases in the middle. CDR3 bases: TGTGCCAGCAGAGGTGGAAGGAAGGCTTTCTTT. Amino acids: CASRGGRKAFF.

At least ten counts were recorded for this clonotype. This sequence joins TRBV29-1 and TRBJ1-2, with no clear D. Trimming removed 7 bases from V and 4 bases from J, with 16 bases in between. The CDR3 extends over 13 amino acids. Germline CDR1 reads SQVTM; CDR2 reads ANQGSEA. Here the CDR3 DNA reads TGCAGCGCCGGTAATGCCGCCGGCTATGGCTACACCTTC. Translation: CSAGNAAGYGYTF.

This clonotype was seen a few times. V usage is TRBV7-3 and J usage is TRBJ2-3; perhaps TRBD2 as D (7 bases). V was clipped by 1 base and J by 5 bases, with 10 bases between them. Germline V CDR1 and CDR2: SGHTA, FQGTGA. The CDR3 is 14 amino acids. The CDR3 spells CASSLRGGQDTQYF. The DNA of the CDR3 is TGTGCCAGCAGCTTAAGGGGGGGGCAAGATACGCAGTATTTT.

The rearrangement uses TRBV5-4 and TRBJ1-1; D is ambiguous. The CDR3 length is 13 residues. Trimming stripped 4 bases from V and 5 bases from J, with 12 bases between. Germline CDR1 and CDR2: SGHNT and YYREEE (reference sequence). CDR3 sequence (DNA): TGTGCCAGCAGCGCCAGGTATAGGACTGAAGCTTTCTTT. It encodes CASSARYRTEAFF.

The sample holds many counts of this clonotype. V gene TRBV2 combines with J gene TRBJ1-2; TRBD1 is a possible D gene (6 bases). CDR3 size: 14 residues. V was trimmed by 6 bases and J by 8 bases, leaving 19 bases between them. CDR1 and CDR2 from the germline V gene are SNHLY and FYNNEI. In nucleotides, the CDR3 is TGTGCCAGCAGCAACAACAGGGTCTCGGGCGGCTACACCTTC. Its protein is CASSNNRVSGGYTF.

This clonotype was counted many times. V and J are TRBV30 and TRBJ1-1, with 7 positions matching TRBD1. V lost 1 base and J lost 5; bases outside the gene matches: 4. CDR1 and CDR2 (germline): GTSNPN, SVGIG (reference sequence). This CDR3 spans 13 amino acids. CDR3 nucleotides: TGTGCCTGGAGTGGACAGGGTGGTACTGAAGCTTTCTTT. Translating it yields CAWSGQGGTEAFF.

This clonotype has only a few counts. The CDR3 region is CASSTTGYNPTGELFF. The CDR3, as DNA: TGTGCCAGCTCAACGACAGGGTATAACCCTACCGGGGAGCTGTTTTTT. J is TRBJ2-2 and V is TRBV18; the match to TRBD1 covers 7 bases. From germline, CDR1 is KGHSH and CDR2 LQKENI. The V segment lost 5 bases and the J segment 5 bases; nucleotides outside the gene matches: 11. The CDR3 sequence is 16 residues long.

The table lists this clonotype with many counts. The chain couples TRBV27 to TRBJ1-1, with D maybe TRBD1 (5 bases). The CDR3 consists of 15 residues. Deletions cut 1 base from V and 3 bases from J, with 12 bases between. Germline V lookup: CDR1 MNHEY, CDR2 SMNVEV (reference sequence). CDR3 sequence: CASSLLLRGDTEAFF. In DNA form, the CDR3 reads TGTGCCAGCAGTTTATTATTAAGGGGTGACACTGAAGCTTTCTTT.

This clonotype was counted at least ten times. The V and J genes are TRBV7-2 and TRBJ2-1; 10 bases match TRBD2. Germline CDR1 and CDR2: SGHTA and FQGNSA. The CDR3 consists of 16 residues. The V and J ends lost 5 bases and 3 bases, in that order; junction bases with no gene match: 7. CDR3 DNA sequence: TGTGCCAGCAGCCCCCAGCGGGGGGGCCTCTACAATGAGCAGTTCTTC. Translation gives CASSPQRGGLYNEQFF.

The CDR3 sequence is CASSTGREDTDTQYF. CDR3 in DNA: TGTGCCAGCAGTACTGGCAGGGAGGACACAGATACGCAGTATTTT. The rearrangement joins TRBV2 to TRBJ2-3; D perhaps matches TRBD2 (6 bases). The CDR3 sequence is 15 residues long. Trimming removed 5 bases from V and 2 bases from J, with 14 bases in between. Germline CDR1 and CDR2: SNHLY and FYNNEI.